The source of this T cell receptor (beta chain) is a study of memory CD4+ T cells and cytomegalovirus serostatus. In the study overall: Healthy Belgian adult donors included nine or ten CMV-positive and some 24 CMV-negative people.

The table came from immunoSEQ multiplex PCR; TCRdb's copy has only in-frame clones and leaves some out. The table has about 75,000 clones, 78% seen once. Study-wide findings and caveats: Suggested: most of the CMV-linked TCR signature lies in CD4+ memory cells.

A note on this clone: Its antigen is unknown.

The sort gate was single viable CD3+CD4+CD8-CD45RO+ cells for memory CD4+ T cells. Positive selection with CD4 microbeads enriched total CD4+ T cells. The clonotype was recovered from an adult in good health and CMV-seropositive. The sample comprised memory CD4+ T cells from blood.

DNA of the CDR3: TGTGCCAGCAGTAAGGACAGCAACTCCTACGAGCAGTACTTC. Translating it yields CASSKDSNSYEQYF. The chain is built from TRBV2 and TRBJ2-7, with D possibly matching TRBD1 (6 bases). Germline V gene lookup returns CDR1 SNHLY and CDR2 FYNNEI. The CDR3 runs to 14 residues. V gave up 5 bases and J gave up 0 bases, with 11 bases separating them. The full variable domain, in which reference TRBV2 and TRBJ2-7 provide the parts outside the CDR3, is EPEVTQTPSHQVTQMGQEVILRCVPISNHLYFYWYRQILGQKVEFLVSFYNNEISEKSEIFDDQFSVERPDGSNFTLKIRSTKLEDSAMYFCASSKDSNSYEQYFGPGTRLTVT.